The present T cell receptor beta chain was sequenced within a study of T cell responses to AZD1222 COVID-19 vaccine. At the level of the study: Second-dose groups at about 4 or about 12 weeks were pooled. Findings of the study overall: Close to half of all spike-specific TCRs reportedly target regions of the variants that are unmutated.

Per germline, CDR1 PRHDT and CDR2 FYEKMQ (reference sequence). The CDR3 is 18 residues long. The V end was cut by 4 bases, the J end by 5 bases, with 25 bases between. For this clone: As yet, its antigen is unknown.

Produced via immunoSEQ multiplex PCR; TCRdb's table is partial and in-frame only. Among under 150,000 clones listed, 80% to 95% were seen once. This rearrangement joins TRBV13 to TRBJ2-3; TRBD1 is a possible D gene (6 bases). This clonotype was sampled from an adult in good health. This material consisted of peripheral blood, taken on day 0 of AZD1222 vaccination. CDR3 protein: CASSSSEEVWFRGDTQYF. As DNA, the CDR3 is TGTGCCAGCAGCTCATCGGAGGAGGTTTGGTTCAGGGGAGATACGCAGTATTTT.